This is a list of T cell receptor beta chains from one sample in a study of cytomegalovirus exposure and HLA in healthy donors. Produced via immunoSEQ multiplex PCR; TCRdb's table is partial and in-frame only. This sample's table reports 100,000 to 150,000 clones. Material for sequencing was PBMCs. All receptors derive from a man aged 18 to 29 in good health and CMV-seronegative. CDR3s include the opening cysteine and the closing phenylalanine or tryptophan. The order of the fields is D gene, V gene, J gene, CDR3 length, CDR3 protein, CDR3 DNA. The D gene is left open where the match is weak.

D: .
V: TRBV7-9
J: TRBJ2-7
length: 14
CDR3: CASSQTLFADEQYF
DNA: TGTGCCAGCAGCCAGACCCTTTTTGCGGACGAGCAGTACTTC

D: .
V: TRBV9
J: TRBJ1-1
length: 13
CDR3: CASSLDKNTEAFF
DNA: TGTGCCAGCAGCCTCGACAAGAACACTGAAGCTTTCTTT

D: .
V: TRBV9
J: TRBJ1-1
length: 15
CDR3: CASSVATRVDTEAFF
DNA: TGTGCCAGCAGCGTAGCTACGAGGGTAGACACTGAAGCTTTCTTT

D: TRBD1
V: TRBV7-9
J: TRBJ2-7
length: 13
CDR3: CASSSMTGGEQYF
DNA: TGTGCCAGCAGCTCCATGACAGGGGGCGAGCAGTACTTC

D: TRBD2
V: TRBV14
J: TRBJ2-1
length: 14
CDR3: CASSQPGTSGKQFF
DNA: TGTGCCAGCAGCCAGCCCGGGACTAGCGGGAAGCAGTTCTTC

D: .
V: TRBV28
J: TRBJ1-2
length: 14
CDR3: CASTTYVSNYGYTF
DNA: TGTGCCAGCACCACATATGTCTCTAACTATGGCTACACCTTC

D: TRBD1
V: TRBV19
J: TRBJ2-3
length: 15
CDR3: CASTLGTGGGDTQYF
DNA: TGTGCCAGTACCCTGGGGACAGGGGGAGGAGATACGCAGTATTTT

D: .
V: TRBV12-5
J: TRBJ1-1
length: 14
CDR3: CASGLGTGNTEAFF
DNA: TGTGCTAGTGGTTTGGGAACAGGTAACACTGAAGCTTTCTTT

D: .
V: TRBV9
J: TRBJ1-2
length: 16
CDR3: CASSARGGPFNYGYTF
DNA: TGTGCCAGCAGCGCGAGGGGGGGCCCCTTTAACTATGGCTACACCTTC

D: .
V: TRBV18
J: TRBJ2-3
length: 16
CDR3: CASSPGASRSTDTQYF
DNA: TGTGCCAGCTCACCAGGTGCGTCGAGGAGCACAGATACGCAGTATTTT

D: .
V: TRBV7-9
J: TRBJ1-1
length: 15
CDR3: CASSQEPTGHTEAFF
DNA: TGTGCCAGCAGCCAAGAACCTACAGGTCACACTGAAGCTTTCTTT

D: .
V: TRBV5-6
J: TRBJ2-7
length: 13
CDR3: CASSWRDLYEQYF
DNA: TGTGCCAGCAGCTGGCGGGACCTCTACGAGCAGTACTTC

D: TRBD1
V: TRBV7-9
J: TRBJ1-4
length: 15
CDR3: CASSRHRGLGEKLFF
DNA: TGTGCCAGCAGCAGGCACAGGGGGCTTGGTGAAAAACTGTTTTTT

D: TRBD2
V: TRBV6-4
J: TRBJ2-1
length: 17
CDR3: CASSDPQRGTSYNEQFF
DNA: TGTGCCAGCAGTGATCCCCAGCGCGGGACTAGCTACAATGAGCAGTTCTTC

D: .
V: TRBV19
J: TRBJ2-1
length: 14
CDR3: CASRGLGDYNEQFF
DNA: TGTGCCAGTAGGGGGCTAGGGGACTACAATGAGCAGTTCTTC

D: TRBD1
V: TRBV9
J: TRBJ1-2
length: 15
CDR3: CASSGSGQGSGGYTF
DNA: TGTGCCAGCAGCGGAAGTGGACAGGGATCAGGAGGCTACACCTTC

D: .
V: TRBV28
J: TRBJ2-7
length: 17
CDR3: CASSPAGLNLGSYEQYF
DNA: TGTGCCAGCAGTCCGGCGGGCCTTAACCTAGGCTCCTACGAGCAGTACTTC

D: .
V: TRBV5-1
J: TRBJ1-2
length: 14
CDR3: CASSPKDRNYGYTF
DNA: TGCGCCAGCAGCCCAAAAGACAGGAACTATGGCTACACCTTC

D: .
V: TRBV10-1
J: TRBJ1-1
length: 15
CDR3: CASSPRGTLNTEAFF
DNA: TGCGCCAGCAGCCCCCGGGGAACATTGAACACTGAAGCTTTCTTT

D: TRBD1
V: TRBV18
J: TRBJ1-5
length: 17
CDR3: CASSPTTIQGAEQPQHF
DNA: TGTGCCAGCTCACCTACTACAATACAGGGGGCAGAACAGCCCCAGCATTTT

D: TRBD1
V: TRBV27
J: TRBJ2-6
length: 15
CDR3: CASSRTGSGANVLTF
DNA: TGTGCCAGCAGTCGGACAGGGTCTGGGGCCAACGTCCTGACTTTC

D: TRBD2
V: TRBV5-1
J: TRBJ2-3
length: 15
CDR3: CASSSQRERTDTQYF
DNA: TGCGCCAGCAGCTCCCAGCGGGAGAGGACAGATACGCAGTATTTT

D: TRBD2
V: TRBV5-1
J: TRBJ2-5
length: 14
CDR3: CASSLVASGETQYF
DNA: TGCGCCAGCAGCTTGGTCGCTAGCGGAGAGACCCAGTACTTC

D: .
V: TRBV2
J: TRBJ2-4
length: 14
CDR3: CASWDRGAKNIQYF
DNA: TGTGCCTCGTGGGATCGGGGAGCCAAAAACATTCAGTACTTC

D: .
V: TRBV2
J: TRBJ1-1
length: 13
CDR3: CASRGDMNTEAFF
DNA: TGTGCCAGCAGGGGGGACATGAACACTGAAGCTTTCTTT

D: TRBD1
V: TRBV28
J: TRBJ1-4
length: 11
CDR3: CATRDSEKLFF
DNA: TGTGCCACAAGGGACAGCGAAAAACTGTTTTTT

D: .
V: TRBV2
J: TRBJ2-3
length: 11
CDR3: CASPRGDTQYF
DNA: TGTGCCAGCCCCCGGGGGGATACGCAGTATTTT

D: TRBD2
V: TRBV28
J: TRBJ2-7
length: 16
CDR3: CASSRAGLAGAYEQYF
DNA: TGTGCCAGCAGTCGGGCTGGACTAGCGGGAGCGTACGAGCAGTACTTC

D: .
V: TRBV27
J: TRBJ1-4
length: 12
CDR3: CASSRGGEKLFF
DNA: TGTGCCAGCTCACGGGGTGGAGAAAAACTGTTTTTT

D: TRBD1
V: TRBV27
J: TRBJ1-5
length: 17
CDR3: CASTLDRRLYSNQPQHF
DNA: TGTGCCAGCACCTTGGACAGGCGATTGTATAGCAATCAGCCCCAGCATTTT

D: TRBD2
V: TRBV9
J: TRBJ2-7
length: 18
CDR3: CASSVDPLLAGVVREQYF
DNA: TGTGCCAGCAGCGTAGATCCCCTGCTAGCGGGAGTAGTCCGCGAGCAGTACTTC

D: TRBD2
V: TRBV27
J: TRBJ2-7
length: 15
CDR3: CASSSTWGGSHEQYF
DNA: TGTGCCAGCAGTTCGACTTGGGGGGGGTCCCACGAGCAGTACTTC

D: TRBD1
V: TRBV30
J: TRBJ1-1
length: 15
CDR3: CAWRDRGLMNTEAFF
DNA: TGTGCCTGGAGAGACAGGGGGCTTATGAACACTGAAGCTTTCTTT

D: .
V: TRBV4-1
J: TRBJ2-5
length: 16
CDR3: CASSPTRDTSQETQYF
DNA: TGCGCCAGCAGCCCAACTCGTGACACGTCCCAAGAGACCCAGTACTTC

D: TRBD1
V: TRBV6-5
J: TRBJ1-2
length: 15
CDR3: CASTGQGKNFYGYTF
DNA: TGTGCCAGCACGGGACAGGGGAAGAACTTTTATGGCTACACCTTC

D: TRBD1
V: TRBV5-1
J: TRBJ1-4
length: 14
CDR3: CASSPGQGYEKLFF
DNA: TGCGCCAGCAGCCCCGGACAGGGTTATGAAAAACTGTTTTTT

D: TRBD2
V: TRBV6-5
J: TRBJ2-3
length: 15
CDR3: CASIHSSSGVDTQYF
DNA: TGTGCCAGCATCCACTCGAGTAGCGGGGTTGATACGCAGTATTTT

D: TRBD2
V: TRBV10-3
J: TRBJ2-7
length: 14
CDR3: CAIRNRDYAYEQYF
DNA: TGTGCCATCAGGAACCGGGACTATGCCTACGAGCAGTACTTC

D: TRBD1
V: TRBV19
J: TRBJ2-7
length: 16
CDR3: CASSLVPGQRAYEQYF
DNA: TGTGCCAGTAGTCTCGTACCGGGACAGCGAGCCTACGAGCAGTACTTC

D: TRBD1
V: TRBV9
J: TRBJ1-6
length: 14
CDR3: CASSPARGQSPLHF
DNA: TGTGCCAGCAGCCCGGCGAGGGGGCAGTCACCCCTCCACTTT

D: TRBD1
V: TRBV28
J: TRBJ2-7
length: 15
CDR3: CASSLPGQGRYEQYF
DNA: TGTGCCAGCAGTTTACCGGGACAGGGGCGCTACGAGCAGTACTTC

D: TRBD1
V: TRBV19
J: TRBJ2-2
length: 18
CDR3: CASSIDTGGLGDTGELFF
DNA: TGTGCCAGTAGTATCGACACAGGGGGCTTAGGGGACACCGGGGAGCTGTTTTTT

D: TRBD1
V: TRBV29-1
J: TRBJ1-1
length: 11
CDR3: CSVGQGVGAFF
DNA: TGCAGCGTTGGTCAGGGGGTCGGAGCTTTCTTT

D: TRBD1
V: TRBV5-6
J: TRBJ1-2
length: 13
CDR3: CASRGRQGHGYTF
DNA: TGTGCCAGCAGGGGACGACAGGGACATGGCTACACCTTC

D: .
V: TRBV10-3
J: TRBJ1-2
length: 13
CDR3: CATSGGQGYGYTF
DNA: TGTGCCACCAGTGGGGGTCAGGGGTATGGCTACACCTTC

D: .
V: TRBV2
J: TRBJ2-7
length: 13
CDR3: CASIMTSPHEQYF
DNA: TGTGCCAGCATTATGACTAGTCCCCACGAGCAGTACTTC

D: TRBD2
V: TRBV5-1
J: TRBJ2-3
length: 16
CDR3: CASSNVPGGYTDTQYF
DNA: TGCGCCAGCAGCAACGTCCCGGGGGGATACACAGATACGCAGTATTTT

D: TRBD2
V: TRBV7-9
J: TRBJ2-3
length: 16
CDR3: CASSLLGGRARDTQYF
DNA: TGTGCCAGCAGCTTATTAGGTGGGAGGGCCCGGGATACGCAGTATTTT

D: TRBD1
V: TRBV6-1
J: TRBJ1-1
length: 12
CDR3: CAILRTGPASFF
DNA: TGTGCGATCCTAAGGACAGGTCCGGCTTCTTTCTTT

D: TRBD1
V: TRBV2
J: TRBJ1-2
length: 13
CDR3: CARTQQGAQGYTF
DNA: TGTGCCAGAACTCAACAGGGGGCACAAGGCTACACCTTC

D: TRBD1
V: TRBV6-1
J: TRBJ2-5
length: 14
CDR3: CASSLGLQGETQYF
DNA: TGTGCCAGCAGTCTAGGGTTACAGGGGGAGACCCAGTACTTC

D: TRBD2
V: TRBV6-1
J: TRBJ2-4
length: 15
CDR3: CASTPTSGGMDIQYF
DNA: TGTGCCAGCACCCCTACTAGCGGGGGGATGGACATTCAGTACTTC

D: TRBD1
V: TRBV5-1
J: TRBJ2-7
length: 14
CDR3: CASSQGQSSYEQYF
DNA: TGCGCCAGCAGCCAGGGACAGAGCTCCTACGAGCAGTACTTC

D: TRBD1
V: TRBV6-5
J: TRBJ1-1
length: 14
CDR3: CASSLDRVIPEAFF
DNA: TGTGCCAGCAGTCTGGACAGGGTAATCCCTGAAGCTTTCTTT